Below are 7 T cell receptor beta chains sequenced from a single sample in a study of blood T cell repertoires in COVID-19. Method: immunoSEQ multiplex PCR; TCRdb's copy keeps in-frame clones and lacks some. The table records approximately 80,000 clones, about 90% of them present only once. The sequenced sample was peripheral blood. The receptors here all came from a woman between 45 and 60 years old in a cohort sampled during active COVID-19.

The V call is TRBV29-1, the J call TRBJ1-5, with a tentative D call TRBD1 (6 bases). V gave up 7 bases and J gave up 6 bases, with 16 bases separating them. This CDR3 is 13 amino acids long. Germline V CDR1 and CDR2: SQVTM, ANQGSEA. CDR3 nucleotides: TGCAGCGGGTGGGGGGGCTTAGGTCAGCCCCAGCATTTT. Translation gives CSGWGGLGQPQHF.

The rearrangement joins TRBV2 to TRBJ1-6, with 7 bases identical to TRBD1. The germline V gene has CDR1 SNHLY and CDR2 FYNNEI. The CDR3 contains 18 residues. V was clipped by 0 bases and J by 8 bases; unmatched bases: 13. The chain's CDR3 is CASSEALRRQGSDSPLHF. As DNA, the CDR3 is TGTGCCAGCAGTGAAGCGCTTCGCCGACAGGGATCGGATTCACCCCTCCACTTT.

The chain couples TRBV5-1 to TRBJ2-3; D remains ambiguous. Germline V gene data show CDR1 as SGHRS and CDR2 as YFSETQ. The CDR3 contains 12 residues. V was clipped by 4 bases and J by 6 bases, with 9 bases between them. In nucleotides, the CDR3 is TGCGCCAGCAGCCTATGGCGGGATACGCAGTATTTT. It codes for CASSLWRDTQYF.

The chain is built from TRBV11-2 and TRBJ1-6, with 7 bases that match TRBD1. V shed 0 bases and J 14 bases; nucleotides not matched to a gene: 7. The CDR3 spans 14 residues. Germline values: CDR1 SGHAT, CDR2 FQNNGV. For the CDR3, the DNA is TGTGCCAGCAGCTTAGATACAGGGGTCCCAACCCTCCACTTT. Translated: CASSLDTGVPTLHF. The variable domain in full, with the rest retrieved from reference TRBV11-2 and TRBJ1-6, is EAGVAQSPRYKIIEKRQSVAFWCNPISGHATLYWYQQILGQGPKLLIQFQNNGVVDDSQLPKDRFSAERLKGVDSTLKIQPAKLEDSAVYLCASSLDTGVPTLHFGNGTRLTVT.

The V call is TRBV19, the J call TRBJ2-2; 10 positions match TRBD2. The germline V gene has CDR1 LNHDA and CDR2 SQIVND (reference sequence). With 5 bases clipped from V and 8 bases from J, the junction kept 14 bases outside the gene matches. The CDR3 runs 17 residues. Here the CDR3 reads CASSPRSSGRVIGELFF. As DNA, the CDR3 is TGTGCCAGTAGTCCCCGGTCGAGCGGGAGGGTTATAGGGGAGCTGTTTTTT.

This sequence joins TRBV11-2 and TRBJ1-1; unclear D gene. Trimming stripped 3 bases from V and 3 bases from J, with 14 bases between. Germline V gene data show CDR1 as SGHAT and CDR2 as FQNNGV. The CDR3 covers 15 residues. The CDR3, as DNA: TGTGCCAGCAGCTTTCACGCGGGGTGGGACACTGAAGCTTTCTTT. Its translation: CASSFHAGWDTEAFF.

The rearrangement uses TRBV15 and TRBJ2-3; 9 bases map to TRBD2. Germline CDR1 LNHNV, CDR2 YYDKDF (reference sequence). There are 15 residues in the CDR3. V trimming: 1 base; J trimming: 3 bases; junction bases outside the gene matches: 2. This chain's CDR3 is CATSRVSGRTDTQYF. For the CDR3, the DNA is TGTGCCACCAGCAGAGTTAGCGGGAGAACAGATACGCAGTATTTT.